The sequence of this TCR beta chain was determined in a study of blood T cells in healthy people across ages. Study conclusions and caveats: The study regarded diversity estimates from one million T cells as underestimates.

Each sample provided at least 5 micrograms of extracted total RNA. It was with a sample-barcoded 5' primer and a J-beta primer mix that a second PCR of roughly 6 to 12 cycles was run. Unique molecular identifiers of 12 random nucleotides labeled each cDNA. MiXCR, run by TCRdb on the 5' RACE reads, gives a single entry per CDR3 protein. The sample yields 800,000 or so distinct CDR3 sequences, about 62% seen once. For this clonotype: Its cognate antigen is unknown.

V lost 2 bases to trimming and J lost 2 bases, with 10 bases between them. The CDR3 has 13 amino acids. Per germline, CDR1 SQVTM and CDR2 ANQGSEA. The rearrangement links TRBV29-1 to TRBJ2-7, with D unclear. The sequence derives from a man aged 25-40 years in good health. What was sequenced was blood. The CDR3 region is CSVEMSRPYEQYF. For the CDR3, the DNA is TGCAGCGTTGAAATGAGCAGACCCTACGAGCAGTACTTC.